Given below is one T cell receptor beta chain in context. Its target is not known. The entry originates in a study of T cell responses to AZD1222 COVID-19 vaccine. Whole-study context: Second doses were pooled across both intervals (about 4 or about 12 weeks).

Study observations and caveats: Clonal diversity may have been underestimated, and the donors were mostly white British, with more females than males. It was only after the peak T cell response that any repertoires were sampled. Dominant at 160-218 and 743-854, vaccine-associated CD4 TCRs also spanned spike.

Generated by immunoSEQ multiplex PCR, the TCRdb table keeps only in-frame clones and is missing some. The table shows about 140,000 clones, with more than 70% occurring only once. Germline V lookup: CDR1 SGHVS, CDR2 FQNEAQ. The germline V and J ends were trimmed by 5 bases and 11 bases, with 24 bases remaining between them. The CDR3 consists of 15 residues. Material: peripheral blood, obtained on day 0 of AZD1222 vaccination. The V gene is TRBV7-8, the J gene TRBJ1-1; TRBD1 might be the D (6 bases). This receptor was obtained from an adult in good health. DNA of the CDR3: TGTGCCAGCAGCCCGAGATGGGGGGGCGAAGTTAGTGCTTTCTTT. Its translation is CASSPRWGGEVSAFF. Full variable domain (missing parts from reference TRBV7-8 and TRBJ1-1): GAGVSQSPRYKVAKRGQDVALRCDPISGHVSLFWYQQALGQGPEFLTYFQNEAQLDKSGLPSDRFFAERPEGSVSTLKIQRTQQEDSAVYLCASSPRWGGEVSAFFGQGTRLTVV.